This passage covers 11 T cell receptor beta chains from one sample sequenced in a study of cytomegalovirus exposure and HLA in healthy donors. The study ran its PCR with 60 Vbeta and 13 Jbeta primers. Profiling relied on immunoSEQ multiplex PCR, and the TCRdb table lists in-frame clones only, not all of them. The specimen's table records tens of thousands of clones. Sequenced: PBMCs. The receptors were sampled from a woman aged 55-69 years in good health and CMV-seropositive.

The V and J genes are TRBV6-6 and TRBJ1-2; 8 positions agree with TRBD1. This CDR3 spans 16 amino acids. From germline, CDR1 is MNHNY and CDR2 SVGAGI (reference sequence). V lost 4 bases and J lost 1; bases outside the gene matches: 8. For the CDR3, the DNA is TGTGCCAGCAGTTTCGGGACAGGCGAGGTTAACTATGGCTACACCTTC. Translation: CASSFGTGEVNYGYTF.

The J gene is TRBJ2-7, the V gene TRBV29-1; the D gene is possibly TRBD1 (5 bases). The V end lost 5 bases, the J end lost 2 bases, and 16 bases lay between the germline ends. CDR1 and CDR2 (germline): SQVTM, ANQGSEA. This CDR3 is 14 amino acids long. In DNA, the CDR3 is TGCAGCGTTTACACGAAAGGGGTGGCCTACGAGCAGTACTTC. This sequence encodes CSVYTKGVAYEQYF.

The chain links TRBV5-4 to TRBJ1-5; D gene uncertain. CDR3 length: 14 amino acids. Trimming stripped 4 bases from V and 4 bases from J, with 12 bases between. Germline CDR1 SGHNT, CDR2 YYREEE (reference sequence). CDR3 sequence (DNA): TGTGCCAGCAGCGCCGAGGAGATAAATCAGCCCCAGCATTTT. The encoded protein is CASSAEEINQPQHF.

The chain recombines TRBV7-9 with TRBJ2-7, with 7 positions matching TRBD1. This CDR3 contains 13 residues. The germline CDR1 and CDR2 sequences are SEHNR and FQNEAQ (reference sequence). The V segment lost 1 base and the J segment 6 bases; nucleotides outside the gene matches: 3. CDR3 in amino acids: CASSLGQGFEQYF. CDR3 bases: TGTGCCAGCAGCTTAGGACAGGGATTCGAGCAGTACTTC.

J is TRBJ1-2 and V is TRBV7-8, with a tentative D call TRBD1 (5 bases). This CDR3 has 15 residues. Trimming stripped 0 bases from V and 1 base from J, with 9 bases between. In germline, CDR1 is SGHVS, CDR2 FQNEAQ. CDR3 bases: TGTGCCAGCAGCTTAGCGGTAGGGGTTAACTATGGCTACACCTTC. Encoded protein: CASSLAVGVNYGYTF.

The genes are TRBV5-1 and TRBJ2-7; unclear D gene. The germline CDR1 and CDR2 sequences are SGHRS and YFSETQ. CDR3 length: 15 amino acids. The ends were cut back, 0 bases at V and 0 bases at J, with 10 bases in the middle. The CDR3 DNA sequence: TGCGCCAGCAGCTTGGATAACCCCAGCTCCTACGAGCAGTACTTC. Amino acid sequence: CASSLDNPSSYEQYF.

The genes are TRBV6-1 and TRBJ1-5; tentatively, D is TRBD1 (6 bases). Trimming took 8 bases from V and 1 from J, leaving 18 bases between them. The CDR3 covers 16 residues. Looked up from germline, CDR1 is MNHNS and CDR2 is SASEGT. The CDR3 bases are TGTGCCAGCCGTGGGGGGGGCGCGTTGAGCAATCAGCCCCAGCATTTT. It specifies CASRGGGALSNQPQHF.

J is TRBJ1-4 and V is TRBV7-9; D may be TRBD1 (6 bases). Germline V CDR1 and CDR2: SEHNR, FQNEAQ (reference sequence). The CDR3 has 14 residues. With 7 bases removed from V and 5 bases from J, the gap between germline ends came to 14 bases. The CDR3 sequence is CASIPGGANEKLFF. Here the CDR3 DNA reads TGTGCCAGCATCCCGGGGGGGGCGAATGAAAAACTGTTTTTT.

CDR3 in amino acids: CASSTGQGELPSNQPQHF. CDR3 nucleotides: TGTGCCAGTAGCACGGGACAGGGGGAACTCCCATCCAATCAGCCCCAGCATTTT. V usage is TRBV19 and J usage is TRBJ1-5; 11 bases map to TRBD1. V dropped 6 bases and J dropped 3; count of bases not matched to a gene: 13. Per germline, CDR1 LNHDA and CDR2 SQIVND (reference sequence). This CDR3 is 18 amino acids long.

The chain joins TRBV5-1 to TRBJ1-4, with D tentatively TRBD1 (6 bases). V dropped 2 bases and J dropped 8 bases, with 16 bases sitting between them. The CDR3 covers 15 residues. The germline V gene encodes CDR1 SGHRS and CDR2 YFSETQ. CDR3 in amino acids: CASSLTGTNEEKLFF. The DNA of the CDR3 is TGCGCCAGCAGCTTAACGGGGACAAATGAGGAAAAACTGTTTTTT.

The chain employs TRBV19 and TRBJ2-1, with D tentatively TRBD1 (5 bases). Trimming took 3 bases from V and 5 from J, leaving 8 bases between them. CDR1 is LNHDA, CDR2 SQIVND, per germline (reference sequence). CDR3 length equals 13 residues. The CDR3 DNA follows: TGTGCCAGTAGTATTGTACAGGACAATGAGCAGTTCTTC. This translates into CASSIVQDNEQFF.